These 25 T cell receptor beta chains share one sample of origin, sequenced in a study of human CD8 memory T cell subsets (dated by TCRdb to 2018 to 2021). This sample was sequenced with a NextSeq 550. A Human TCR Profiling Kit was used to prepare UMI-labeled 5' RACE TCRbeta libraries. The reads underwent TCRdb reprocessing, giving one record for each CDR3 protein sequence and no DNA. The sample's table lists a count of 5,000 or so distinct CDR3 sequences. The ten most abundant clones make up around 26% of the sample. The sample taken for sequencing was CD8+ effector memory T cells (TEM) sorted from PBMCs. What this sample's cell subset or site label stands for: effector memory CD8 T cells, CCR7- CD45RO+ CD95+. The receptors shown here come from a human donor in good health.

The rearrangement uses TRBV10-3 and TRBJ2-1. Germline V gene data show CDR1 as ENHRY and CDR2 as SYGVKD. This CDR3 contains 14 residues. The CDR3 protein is CAIRGQSSYNEQFF.

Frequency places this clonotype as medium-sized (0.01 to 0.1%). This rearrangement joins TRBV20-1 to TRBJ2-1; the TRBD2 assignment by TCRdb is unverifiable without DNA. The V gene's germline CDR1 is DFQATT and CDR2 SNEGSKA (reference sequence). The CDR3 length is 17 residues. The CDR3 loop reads CSAMRLAGVIRGNEQFF.

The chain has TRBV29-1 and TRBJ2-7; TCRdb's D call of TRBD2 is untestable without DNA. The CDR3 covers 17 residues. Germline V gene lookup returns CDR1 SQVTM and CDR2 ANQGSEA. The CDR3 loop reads CSAGPDPGRSLSYEQYF.

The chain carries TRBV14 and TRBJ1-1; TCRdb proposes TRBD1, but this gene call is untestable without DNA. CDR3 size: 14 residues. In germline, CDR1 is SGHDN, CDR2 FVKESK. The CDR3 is CASSQFGRGTEAFF.

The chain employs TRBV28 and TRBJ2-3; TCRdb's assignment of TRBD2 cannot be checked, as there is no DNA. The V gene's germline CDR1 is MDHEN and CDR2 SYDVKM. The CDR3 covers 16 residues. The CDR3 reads CASSLPIAGLTDTQYF. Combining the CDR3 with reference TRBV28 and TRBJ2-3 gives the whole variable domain DVKVTQSSRYLVKRTGEKVFLECVQDMDHENMFWYRQDPGLGLRLIYFSYDVKMKEKGDIPEGYSVSREKKERFSLILESASTNQTSMYLCASSLPIAGLTDTQYFGPGTRLTVL.

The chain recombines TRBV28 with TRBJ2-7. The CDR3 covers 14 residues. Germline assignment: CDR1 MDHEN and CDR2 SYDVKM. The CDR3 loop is CASSFGPTSYEQYF. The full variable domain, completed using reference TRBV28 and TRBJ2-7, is DVKVTQSSRYLVKRTGEKVFLECVQDMDHENMFWYRQDPGLGLRLIYFSYDVKMKEKGDIPEGYSVSREKKERFSLILESASTNQTSMYLCASSFGPTSYEQYFGPGTRLTVT.

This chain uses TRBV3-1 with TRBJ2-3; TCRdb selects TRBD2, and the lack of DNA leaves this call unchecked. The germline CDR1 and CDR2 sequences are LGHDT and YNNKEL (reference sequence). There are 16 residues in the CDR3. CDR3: CASSQGVAGLTDTQYF.

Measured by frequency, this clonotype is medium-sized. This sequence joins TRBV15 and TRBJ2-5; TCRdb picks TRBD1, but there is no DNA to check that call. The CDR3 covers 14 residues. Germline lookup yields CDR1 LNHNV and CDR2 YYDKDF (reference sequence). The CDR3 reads CATRGDGLQETQYF.

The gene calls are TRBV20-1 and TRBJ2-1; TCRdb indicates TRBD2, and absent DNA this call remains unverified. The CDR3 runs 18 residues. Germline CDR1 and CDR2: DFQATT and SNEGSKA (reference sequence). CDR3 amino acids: CSANVRDSGRGPYNEQFF.

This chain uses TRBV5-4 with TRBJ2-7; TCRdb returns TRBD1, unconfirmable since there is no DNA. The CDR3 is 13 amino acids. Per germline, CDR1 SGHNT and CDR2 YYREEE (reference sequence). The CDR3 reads CASSFGGADEQYF.

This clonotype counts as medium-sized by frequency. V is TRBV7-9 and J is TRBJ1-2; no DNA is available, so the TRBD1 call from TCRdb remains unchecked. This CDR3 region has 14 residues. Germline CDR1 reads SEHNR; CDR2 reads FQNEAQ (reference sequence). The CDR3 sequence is CASSLVPGDYGYTF.

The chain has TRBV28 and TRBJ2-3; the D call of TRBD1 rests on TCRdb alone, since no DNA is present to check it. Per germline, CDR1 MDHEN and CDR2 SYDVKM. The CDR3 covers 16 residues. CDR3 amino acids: CASSPTGTAHTDTQYF.

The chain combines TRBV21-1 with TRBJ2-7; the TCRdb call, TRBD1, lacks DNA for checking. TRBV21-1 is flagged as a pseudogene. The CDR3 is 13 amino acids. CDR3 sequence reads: CASSKGPSPGQYF.

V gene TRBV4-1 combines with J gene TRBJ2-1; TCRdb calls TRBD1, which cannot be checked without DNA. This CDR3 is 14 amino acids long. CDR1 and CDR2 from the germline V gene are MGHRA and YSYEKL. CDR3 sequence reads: CASSQGPGAGEQFF.

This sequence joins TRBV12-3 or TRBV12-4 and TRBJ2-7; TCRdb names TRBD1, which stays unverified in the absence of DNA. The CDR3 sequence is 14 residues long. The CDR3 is CASRRGQGSYEQYF.

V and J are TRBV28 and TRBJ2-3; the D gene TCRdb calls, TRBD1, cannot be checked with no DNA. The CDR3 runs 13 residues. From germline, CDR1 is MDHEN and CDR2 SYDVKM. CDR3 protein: CASKLPGTDTQYF.

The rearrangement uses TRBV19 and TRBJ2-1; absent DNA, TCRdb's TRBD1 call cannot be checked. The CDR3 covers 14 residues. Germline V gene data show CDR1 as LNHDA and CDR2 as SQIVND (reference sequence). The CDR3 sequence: CASSPISTGNEQFF.

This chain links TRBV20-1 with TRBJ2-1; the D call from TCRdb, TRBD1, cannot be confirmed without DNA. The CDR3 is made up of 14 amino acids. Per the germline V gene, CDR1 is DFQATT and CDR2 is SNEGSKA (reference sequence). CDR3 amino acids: CSASGGQDYNEQFF.

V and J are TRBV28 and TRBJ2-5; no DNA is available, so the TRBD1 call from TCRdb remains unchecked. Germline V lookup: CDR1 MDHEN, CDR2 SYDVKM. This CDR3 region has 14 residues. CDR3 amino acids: CASSFADSQETQYF.

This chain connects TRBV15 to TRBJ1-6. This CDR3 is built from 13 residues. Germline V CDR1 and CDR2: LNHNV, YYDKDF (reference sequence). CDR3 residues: CATSRVAGSPLHF.

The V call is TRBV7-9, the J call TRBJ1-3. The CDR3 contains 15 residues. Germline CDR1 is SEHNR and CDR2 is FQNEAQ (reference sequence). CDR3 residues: CASSLALNSGNTIYF.

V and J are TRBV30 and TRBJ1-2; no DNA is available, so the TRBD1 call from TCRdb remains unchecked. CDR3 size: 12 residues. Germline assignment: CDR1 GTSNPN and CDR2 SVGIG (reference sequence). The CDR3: CAWSVSGAGYTF.

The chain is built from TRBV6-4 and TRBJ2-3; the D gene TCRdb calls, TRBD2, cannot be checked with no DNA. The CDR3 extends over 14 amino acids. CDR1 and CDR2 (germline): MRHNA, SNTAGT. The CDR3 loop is CASSERGGTDTQYF.

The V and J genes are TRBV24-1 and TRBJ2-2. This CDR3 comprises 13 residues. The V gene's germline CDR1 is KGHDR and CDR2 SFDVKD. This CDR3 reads CATSALKAGELFF.

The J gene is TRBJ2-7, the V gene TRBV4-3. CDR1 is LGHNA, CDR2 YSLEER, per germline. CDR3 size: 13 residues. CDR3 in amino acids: CASSPQRSYEQYF.